The clone carrying this T cell receptor beta chain was observed a single time. This sample also contains other DNA sequences that code for the same CDR3. This sample is drawn from a study of cytomegalovirus exposure and HLA in healthy donors. Deletions cut 5 bases from V and 1 base from J, with 11 bases between. The CDR3 spans 14 residues. Germline CDR1 and CDR2: LNHNV and YYDKDF (reference sequence). The PCR contained 60 Vbeta and 13 Jbeta primers. TCRdb keeps only in-frame clones here, not all; method: immunoSEQ multiplex PCR. This table has over 150,000 clones, 70% to 90% appearing once. What was sequenced was PBMCs. The gene calls are TRBV15 and TRBJ1-1; no reliable D call. The sequence derives from a woman in her twenties or thirties in good health and CMV-seronegative. The CDR3 nucleotides read TGTGCCACCAGCCCCCGATCGGGGAACACTGAAGCTTTCTTT. Amino acid sequence: CATSPRSGNTEAFF.